This TCR beta chain was identified during a study of blood T cell repertoires in COVID-19. Study-level information: Spain, Italy and the United States supplied samples that represented acute and convalescent COVID-19. Sources were T cells, B-cell-depleted T cells, or PBMCs; the material itself was cDNA or gDNA.

The germline CDR1 and CDR2 sequences are SGHNT and YYREEE (reference sequence). This CDR3 region has 14 residues. Trimming shortened V by 4 bases and J by 9 bases, and 14 bases separated the two germline ends. As handled by the study authors: Nucleated cell number was recorded as an estimate derived from reference gene primer amplification. The table came from immunoSEQ multiplex PCR; TCRdb's copy has only in-frame clones and leaves some out. V, J and clone size are taken as reported in that table, and D and trimming were inferred from the DNA itself. Among 160,000 or so clones listed, about 88% were seen once.

This sequence was found in a man between 35 and 55 years old with acute or convalescent COVID-19. Material for sequencing was peripheral blood. This chain connects TRBV5-4 to TRBJ1-6, with D possibly TRBD1 on 6 matching bases. CDR3 protein: CASSTGTWGSPLHF. The CDR3 nucleotides are TGTGCCAGCAGCACCGGGACATGGGGTTCACCCCTCCACTTT.